The 13 T cell receptor beta chains presented below share a single source sample, sequenced in a study of molecular identifiers for immune sequencing clone quantification. MiXCR, applied by TCRdb to the PCR reads, yields one record per CDR3 protein. The data contain under 650,000 distinct CDR3 sequences, just under 20% of them singletons. Material for sequencing was naive CD8+ T cells from blood, with Jurkat cell RNA spiked in. Subset in this sample: FACS-sorted CD8+CD4-CCR7+CD45RA+ naive T cells. The receptors originated from a human donor in good health. Some libraries in this study had Jurkat cell RNA spiked in.

This clonotype has at least ten counts. The chain combines TRBV27 with TRBJ1-1; possibly TRBD1 for D (5 bases). The CDR3 extends over 14 amino acids. The V end was cut by 2 bases, the J end by 1 base, with 8 bases between. Looked up from germline, CDR1 is MNHEY and CDR2 is SMNVEV (reference sequence). CDR3 bases: TGTGCCAGCAGTTTAAGCAGGGCGAACACTGAAGCTTTCTTT. Translation gives CASSLSRANTEAFF.

Many counts were recorded for this clonotype. The chain links TRBV30 to TRBJ2-2, with D maybe TRBD2 (5 bases). The germline V gene has CDR1 GTSNPN and CDR2 SVGIG (reference sequence). The CDR3 is made up of 14 amino acids. Trimming left V 4 bases short and J 2 bases short, with 11 bases between. The CDR3 DNA follows: TGTGCCTGGAATCCGGGGTACAACACCGGGGAGCTGTTTTTT. Its translation is CAWNPGYNTGELFF.

Notes on this clonotype: A much bigger clone sits one base away, suggesting this may be a read error. This sequence joins TRBV7-9 and TRBJ2-4, with D unclear. The germline gives CDR1 SEHNR, CDR2 FQNEAQ (reference sequence). The V and J ends lost 7 bases and 8 bases respectively, with 15 bases between them. The CDR3 runs to 13 residues. CDR3 protein: CASNSAVGYIQYF. Here the CDR3 DNA reads TGTGCCAGCAACTCAGCCGTGGGTTACATTCAGTACTTC.

Turning to this clonotype: This clone may be a read error of a much larger clone one base away. V and J are TRBV13 and TRBJ2-7; tentatively, D is TRBD1 (5 bases). The CDR3 contains 16 residues. CDR1 PRHDT and CDR2 FYEKMQ come from the germline V gene (reference sequence). Trimming shortened V by 0 bases and J by 2 bases, and 14 bases separated the two germline ends. CDR3 coding DNA: TGTGCCAGCAGCTTAGGGCCAACAGGCAGCACCTACGAGCAGTACTTC. Translating it yields CASSLGPTGSTYEQYF.

In this sample, this clonotype turned up a few times. The chain employs TRBV20-1 and TRBJ1-6; D might be TRBD1 (5 bases). This CDR3 is 16 amino acids long. Per the germline V gene, CDR1 is DFQATT and CDR2 is SNEGSKA (reference sequence). Trimming cost V 5 bases and J 6 bases, with 20 bases left between them. This chain's CDR3 is CSARVTQGRGNSPLHF. The CDR3 DNA is TGCAGTGCTCGAGTAACCCAGGGTAGGGGTAATTCACCCCTCCACTTT.

The chain couples TRBV6-1 to TRBJ2-5; TRBD2 matches at 7 bases. This CDR3 comprises 16 residues. Trimming cost V 1 base and J 0 bases; bases outside gene matches: 5. The germline CDR1 and CDR2 sequences are MNHNS and SASEGT. The CDR3 coding sequence is TGTGCCAGCAGTGAAGTGGGGGGGGGGTACCAAGAGACCCAGTACTTC. This encodes CASSEVGGGYQETQYF.

This clonotype was observed a handful of times. The chain has TRBV7-9 and TRBJ2-7; tentatively, D is TRBD1 (5 bases). V shed 5 bases and J shed 2 bases, with 13 bases lying between them. The CDR3 contains 14 residues. The germline gives CDR1 SEHNR, CDR2 FQNEAQ (reference sequence). The CDR3 sequence: CASSTQDRAYEQYF. The CDR3 DNA reads TGTGCCAGCAGCACCCAAGACAGAGCCTACGAGCAGTACTTC.

This clonotype was found many times. V usage is TRBV28 and J usage is TRBJ2-7, with D unresolved. V lost 5 bases and J lost 4, with 9 bases in between. Germline assignment: CDR1 MDHEN and CDR2 SYDVKM. CDR3 length: 12 amino acids. CDR3 DNA sequence: TGTGCCAGCAGTCCGAGAAATTACGAGCAGTACTTC. Its translation: CASSPRNYEQYF.

V gene TRBV20-1 combines with J gene TRBJ1-1, with D hard to call. Trimming took off 1 base at V and 8 bases at J, with 11 bases between the two ends. The germline CDR1 and CDR2 sequences are DFQATT and SNEGSKA (reference sequence). This CDR3 is built from 12 residues. The CDR3 loop is CSARVPPTEAFF. For the CDR3, the DNA is TGCAGTGCTAGAGTACCCCCTACGGAAGCTTTCTTT.

This clonotype was observed a few times. V is TRBV28 and J is TRBJ2-1, with 12 positions matching TRBD2. Losses at the gene ends were 4 bases for V and 6 bases for J; bases not matched to a gene: 10. The length of the CDR3 is 17 residues. Per the germline V gene, CDR1 is MDHEN and CDR2 is SYDVKM. Written as DNA, the CDR3 is TGTGCCAGCAGTTCCTCTGAACTAGCGGGAGGATCCAATGAGCAGTTCTTC. Its protein product is CASSSSELAGGSNEQFF.

V is TRBV6-5 and J is TRBJ1-6, with 7 bases aligning to TRBD1. The CDR3 contains 17 residues. J lost 6 bases, V lost 0 bases, and 8 bases had no gene match. From germline, CDR1 is MNHEY and CDR2 SVGAGI. Here the CDR3 reads CASSYSLTGDPNSPLHF. The DNA of the CDR3 is TGTGCCAGCAGTTACTCGTTAACAGGGGACCCTAATTCACCCCTCCACTTT.

The chain employs TRBV7-6 and TRBJ2-2, with 8 bases fitting TRBD1. With V trimmed by 5 bases and J by 1 base, 3 bases remained unmatched. The germline CDR1 and CDR2 sequences are SGHVS and FNYEAQ. The CDR3 runs 15 residues. The CDR3 here is CASSRTGWNTGELFF. In DNA form, the CDR3 reads TGTGCCAGCAGCCGGACAGGGTGGAACACCGGGGAGCTGTTTTTT.

V usage is TRBV29-1 and J usage is TRBJ1-4; tentatively, D is TRBD1 (5 bases). The CDR3 runs to 12 residues. CDR1 and CDR2 (germline): SQVTM, ANQGSEA. V was trimmed by 0 bases and J by 10 bases, leaving 9 bases between them. CDR3: CSVEEDGGKLFF. As DNA, the CDR3 is TGCAGCGTTGAAGAGGATGGGGGAAAACTGTTTTTT.